Listed below are T cell receptor beta chains from one sample, sequenced in a study of cytomegalovirus exposure and HLA in healthy donors. The protocol was immunoSEQ multiplex PCR, while the TCRdb copy is restricted to in-frame clones and leaves out a portion. The repertoire consists of about 160,000 clones, with more than 80% occurring once and the leading ten covering about 13%. The material sequenced was PBMCs. Receptors were obtained from a woman in her forties or fifties in good health and CMV-seronegative. The CDR3 runs from the conserved cysteine through the conserved F or W. D genes are given only for firm matches. Clone size is given for some rows only: seen once, a few or many times, or a class if the clone is expanded.

D gene: TRBD1; V gene: TRBV7-9; J gene: TRBJ1-1; clone size: once; CDR3 DNA: TGTGCCAGCAGCCAACTATCGGACAGGGGCACTGAAGCTTTCTTT; CDR3 protein: CASSQLSDRGTEAFF
D gene: TRBD1; V gene: TRBV5-6; J gene: TRBJ2-4; clone size: .; CDR3 DNA: TGTGCCAGCAGCTTGGTGGGGACAGGGGATTCCATTCAGTACTTC; CDR3 protein: CASSLVGTGDSIQYF
D gene: .; V gene: TRBV7-6; J gene: TRBJ2-7; clone size: .; CDR3 DNA: TGTGCCAGCAGCAGAAGCGGTGGAGGCTCCTACGAGCAGTACTTC; CDR3 protein: CASSRSGGGSYEQYF
D gene: .; V gene: TRBV29-1; J gene: TRBJ2-7; clone size: .; CDR3 DNA: TGCAGCGTTGTTCTACCGGGAACTCTCTACGAGCAGTACTTC; CDR3 protein: CSVVLPGTLYEQYF
D gene: .; V gene: TRBV4-1; J gene: TRBJ1-5; clone size: .; CDR3 DNA: TGCGCCAGCAGCCAACGTACCGCGGAGTCTCAGCCCCAGCATTTT; CDR3 protein: CASSQRTAESQPQHF
D gene: .; V gene: TRBV7-9; J gene: TRBJ1-1; clone size: .; CDR3 DNA: TGTGCCAGCAGCCTCGAGGTCCGGTTGGGTCTTGAAGCTTTCTTT; CDR3 protein: CASSLEVRLGLEAFF
D gene: TRBD1; V gene: TRBV28; J gene: TRBJ2-7; clone size: .; CDR3 DNA: TGTGCCAGCAGTCAACAGGGGTTTAACTACGAGCAGTACTTC; CDR3 protein: CASSQQGFNYEQYF
D gene: TRBD1; V gene: TRBV30; J gene: TRBJ2-5; clone size: .; CDR3 DNA: TGTGCCTGGAGTGTAGACAGGGCGAAAGAGACCCAGTACTTC; CDR3 protein: CAWSVDRAKETQYF
D gene: .; V gene: TRBV19; J gene: TRBJ1-1; clone size: once; CDR3 DNA: TGTGCCAGTAGTATGACAGCCCTAGACACTGAAGCTTTCTTT; CDR3 protein: CASSMTALDTEAFF
D gene: TRBD2; V gene: TRBV19; J gene: TRBJ2-7; clone size: .; CDR3 DNA: TGTGCCAGTAGCCCTAGCGGGGTCTCCTACGAGCAGTACTTC; CDR3 protein: CASSPSGVSYEQYF
D gene: TRBD1; V gene: TRBV5-4; J gene: TRBJ1-1; clone size: .; CDR3 DNA: TGTGCCAGCAGCTTACAGGGGTACGTCGCTGAAGCTTTCTTT; CDR3 protein: CASSLQGYVAEAFF
D gene: .; V gene: TRBV5-5; J gene: TRBJ1-1; clone size: .; CDR3 DNA: TGTGCCAGCAGCTTGAACCGGGACATTGTAGCCACTGAAGCTTTCTTT; CDR3 protein: CASSLNRDIVATEAFF
D gene: TRBD1; V gene: TRBV7-9; J gene: TRBJ1-2; clone size: .; CDR3 DNA: TGTGCCAGCAGCTTAGCGTGGGACAGCGCCCGGGGGAACTATGGCTACACCTTC; CDR3 protein: CASSLAWDSARGNYGYTF
D gene: .; V gene: TRBV9; J gene: TRBJ1-5; clone size: .; CDR3 DNA: TGTGCCAGCAGCGTAGATGTGGGCCAGCCCCAGCATTTT; CDR3 protein: CASSVDVGQPQHF
D gene: TRBD2; V gene: TRBV7-2; J gene: TRBJ2-3; clone size: .; CDR3 DNA: TGTGCCAGCAGCTCACCTGGAGTAGCGGGCGTACCAGATACGCAGTATTTT; CDR3 protein: CASSSPGVAGVPDTQYF
D gene: TRBD2; V gene: TRBV2; J gene: TRBJ2-5; clone size: once; CDR3 DNA: TGTGCCAGCAGTGAAGGAGCGGGAGATGGAGAGACCCAGTACTTC; CDR3 protein: CASSEGAGDGETQYF
D gene: .; V gene: TRBV5-8; J gene: TRBJ1-2; clone size: .; CDR3 DNA: TGTGCCAGCAGCCTACAGGGTGGTGGCTACACCTTC; CDR3 protein: CASSLQGGGYTF
D gene: .; V gene: TRBV5-1; J gene: TRBJ2-3; clone size: .; CDR3 DNA: TGCGCCAGCAGGACTGACGGGAGCACAGATACGCAGTATTTT; CDR3 protein: CASRTDGSTDTQYF
D gene: TRBD2; V gene: TRBV19; J gene: TRBJ2-5; clone size: .; CDR3 DNA: TGTGCCAGTAGTGCCTTTTGGACTAGCGTTTTGGAGACCCAGTACTTC; CDR3 protein: CASSAFWTSVLETQYF
D gene: .; V gene: TRBV19; J gene: TRBJ2-2; clone size: .; CDR3 DNA: TGTGCCAGTAGTCTATACCGAGACACCGGGGAGCTGTTTTTT; CDR3 protein: CASSLYRDTGELFF
D gene: TRBD1; V gene: TRBV5-1; J gene: TRBJ1-1; clone size: once; CDR3 DNA: TGCGCCAGCAGCTTATCAGGGGGTGGGGACACTGAAGCTTTCTTT; CDR3 protein: CASSLSGGGDTEAFF
D gene: TRBD2; V gene: TRBV11-2; J gene: TRBJ2-3; clone size: .; CDR3 DNA: TGTGCCAGCAGCCCAAGACTAGCGGGAGAATTAGATACGCAGTATTTT; CDR3 protein: CASSPRLAGELDTQYF
D gene: .; V gene: TRBV5-5; J gene: TRBJ1-1; clone size: once; CDR3 DNA: TGTGCCAGCAGCTTGTCAGGGTCTGAAGCTTTCTTT; CDR3 protein: CASSLSGSEAFF
D gene: TRBD2; V gene: TRBV19; J gene: TRBJ2-5; clone size: .; CDR3 DNA: TGTGCCAGTCGGACTAGCGGGAGCGGGGAGACCCAGTACTTC; CDR3 protein: CASRTSGSGETQYF
D gene: .; V gene: TRBV19; J gene: TRBJ2-7; clone size: .; CDR3 DNA: TGTGCCAGTAGCTCTAACTGGGAGCAGTACTTC; CDR3 protein: CASSSNWEQYF
D gene: TRBD2; V gene: TRBV10-3; J gene: TRBJ2-7; clone size: .; CDR3 DNA: TGTGCCACCCGGTTTGGAGCGGGGGGCCCCTACGAGCAGTACTTC; CDR3 protein: CATRFGAGGPYEQYF
D gene: TRBD2; V gene: TRBV6-5; J gene: TRBJ2-7; clone size: .; CDR3 DNA: TGTGCCAGCAGCTCCGGGGGGACTGGGACCTACGAGCAGTACTTC; CDR3 protein: CASSSGGTGTYEQYF
D gene: TRBD2; V gene: TRBV6-5; J gene: TRBJ2-7; clone size: .; CDR3 DNA: TGTGCCAGCAGCTTAGCGGGATCGGGGTCGCAGTACTTC; CDR3 protein: CASSLAGSGSQYF
D gene: .; V gene: TRBV7-6; J gene: TRBJ2-3; clone size: .; CDR3 DNA: TGTGCCAGCAGCTATAGCGCGACCACAGATACGCAGTATTTT; CDR3 protein: CASSYSATTDTQYF
D gene: .; V gene: TRBV10-3; J gene: TRBJ2-3; clone size: .; CDR3 DNA: TGTGCCATCAGTGAAATGACTCAAGGAGATACGCAGTATTTT; CDR3 protein: CAISEMTQGDTQYF
D gene: .; V gene: TRBV29-1; J gene: TRBJ1-1; clone size: few; CDR3 DNA: TGCAGCGTTAAGGAGGGTACGGGAAACACTGAAGCTTTCTTT; CDR3 protein: CSVKEGTGNTEAFF
D gene: TRBD1; V gene: TRBV4-3; J gene: TRBJ1-2; clone size: once; CDR3 DNA: TGCGCCAGCAGCCAGGCACCGGGACAGGGATACTATGGCTACACCTTC; CDR3 protein: CASSQAPGQGYYGYTF
D gene: TRBD1; V gene: TRBV7-2; J gene: TRBJ1-2; clone size: .; CDR3 DNA: TGTGCCAGCAGCTTTTCGGGACAGGGGTCTGGCTACACCTTC; CDR3 protein: CASSFSGQGSGYTF
D gene: TRBD1; V gene: TRBV5-5; J gene: TRBJ1-2; clone size: .; CDR3 DNA: TGTGCCAGCAGCTTAAACGGACAGGGGATCTATGGCTACACCTTC; CDR3 protein: CASSLNGQGIYGYTF
D gene: .; V gene: TRBV4-3; J gene: TRBJ1-6; clone size: .; CDR3 DNA: TGCGCCAGCAGCCAAATACAAAATTCACCCCTCCACTTT; CDR3 protein: CASSQIQNSPLHF
D gene: .; V gene: TRBV7-2; J gene: TRBJ2-5; clone size: .; CDR3 DNA: TGTGCCAGCGGGAGGTACCAAGAGACCCAGTACTTC; CDR3 protein: CASGRYQETQYF
D gene: TRBD1; V gene: TRBV7-2; J gene: TRBJ1-1; clone size: .; CDR3 DNA: TGTGCCAGCAGCTTACTAGGGACAGGAACCACTGAAGCTTTCTTT; CDR3 protein: CASSLLGTGTTEAFF
D gene: .; V gene: TRBV11-3; J gene: TRBJ2-7; clone size: .; CDR3 DNA: TGTGCCAGCAGCTTATTAGACGGGAACGAGCAGTACTTC; CDR3 protein: CASSLLDGNEQYF
D gene: .; V gene: TRBV19; J gene: TRBJ1-1; clone size: .; CDR3 DNA: TGTGCCAGTAGTATGAGAGAAAACACTGAAGCTTTCTTT; CDR3 protein: CASSMRENTEAFF
D gene: .; V gene: TRBV19; J gene: TRBJ1-6; clone size: .; CDR3 DNA: TGTGCCAGTACCTCGCGCGGATCGGATTCACCCCTCCACTTT; CDR3 protein: CASTSRGSDSPLHF
D gene: .; V gene: TRBV14; J gene: TRBJ2-1; clone size: .; CDR3 DNA: TGTGCCAGCAGCCAGGGAGGCCGGGGGGAGCAGTTCTTC; CDR3 protein: CASSQGGRGEQFF
D gene: .; V gene: TRBV9; J gene: TRBJ2-2; clone size: .; CDR3 DNA: TGTGCCAGCAGCGTAGCGGGGGTTAGTACCACCGGGGAGCTGTTTTTT; CDR3 protein: CASSVAGVSTTGELFF
D gene: .; V gene: TRBV5-4; J gene: TRBJ2-5; clone size: .; CDR3 DNA: TGTGCCAGCAGTGGTGGAGGGGGCAAAGCCGTTGAGAAGACCCAGTACTTC; CDR3 protein: CASSGGGGKAVEKTQYF
D gene: .; V gene: TRBV6-4; J gene: TRBJ1-1; clone size: few; CDR3 DNA: TGTGCCAGCACCCCCCTCGGAGGGGTAGGATGGACTGAAGCTTTCTTT; CDR3 protein: CASTPLGGVGWTEAFF
D gene: TRBD2; V gene: TRBV6-5; J gene: TRBJ2-1; clone size: .; CDR3 DNA: TGTGCCAGCAGTTACGTGGGACTAGCAGGTTACAATGAGCAGTTCTTC; CDR3 protein: CASSYVGLAGYNEQFF
D gene: .; V gene: TRBV27; J gene: TRBJ1-5; clone size: .; CDR3 DNA: TGTGCCAGCAGTTTACGGGTAAGCGGACTGACTAGCAATCAGCCCCAGCATTTT; CDR3 protein: CASSLRVSGLTSNQPQHF
D gene: TRBD1; V gene: TRBV5-6; J gene: TRBJ1-5; clone size: .; CDR3 DNA: TGTGCCAGCAGCCTCGGGACAGGGGGAATGACGCATTTT; CDR3 protein: CASSLGTGGMTHF
D gene: .; V gene: TRBV28; J gene: TRBJ2-5; clone size: .; CDR3 DNA: TGTGCCAGCAGACCCACCCGGTTGGAGACCCAGTACTTC; CDR3 protein: CASRPTRLETQYF